This T cell receptor beta chain emerged from a study of Ad26.COV2.S vaccination and SARS-CoV-2 variants. Study in general: Donor was assigned to the Ad26.COV2.S arm of trial COV1001.

Findings of the study overall: Once vaccination had occurred, spike-specific CD8+ and CD4+ T cell responses reportedly showed substantial breadth.

This clone showed up just once. The antigen is not known. Treatment: roughly 20 received Ad26.COV2.S at low or high dose, single or two shots; 5 received placebo; per-sample allocation not given. Sampling was performed 63 days after the first vaccine or placebo injection. A Boston adult aged 18-55 years was the donor. V lost 0 bases, J lost 2 bases, and 12 bases lay in between. Germline CDR1 reads SGHDT; CDR2 reads YYEEEE. This CDR3 is built from 16 residues. Profiling relied on immunoSEQ multiplex PCR, and the TCRdb table lists in-frame clones only, not all of them. In the table there are some 300,000 clones, roughly 86% of which are singletons.

The source of this sequence is a person between 18 and 65 years old who received the Ad26.COV2.S COVID-19 vaccine or a placebo. The sample here was peripheral blood, taken in a trial of Ad26.COV2.S vaccine versus placebo. This rearrangement joins TRBV5-6 to TRBJ1-3; TRBD1 might be the D (6 bases). CDR3 region: CASSLVKGGAGNTIYF. The CDR3 DNA reads as TGTGCCAGCAGCTTGGTCAAGGGGGGCGCTGGAAACACCATATATTTT.